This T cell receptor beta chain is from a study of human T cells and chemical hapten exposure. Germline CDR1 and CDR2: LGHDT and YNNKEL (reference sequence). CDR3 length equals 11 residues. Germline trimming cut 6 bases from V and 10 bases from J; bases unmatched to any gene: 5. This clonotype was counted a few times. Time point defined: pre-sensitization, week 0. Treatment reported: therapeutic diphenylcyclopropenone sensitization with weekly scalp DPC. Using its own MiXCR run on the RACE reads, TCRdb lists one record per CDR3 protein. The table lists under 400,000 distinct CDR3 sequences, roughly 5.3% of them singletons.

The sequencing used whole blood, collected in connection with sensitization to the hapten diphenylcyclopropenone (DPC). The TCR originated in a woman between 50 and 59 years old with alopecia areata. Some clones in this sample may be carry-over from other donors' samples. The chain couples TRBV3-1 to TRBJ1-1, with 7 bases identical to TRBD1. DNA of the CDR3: TGTGCCAGCAGGAATAACAGGGGAGCTTTCTTT. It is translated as CASRNNRGAFF.